Below are 7 T cell receptor beta chains sequenced from a single sample in a study of regulatory T cells in long-lasting Graves disease. Both iRepertoire HTBI primers and Arm-PCR of CDR3 regions were used to build the TCR beta libraries. TCRdb re-called the multiplex PCR reads through MiXCR, storing one row per CDR3 protein. The sample includes roughly 560,000 distinct CDR3 sequences, more than 10% of them seen just once. Time point indicated: newly diagnosed GD, antithyroid drugs for less than 3 months. Isolated PBMC RNA provided the starting material for the TCR library. Another study also made use of these data, one on T cells in Graves' hyperthyroidism and ophthalmopathy.

The starting material was peripheral blood mononuclear cells (PBMCs), obtained at new diagnosis, from a patient treated with antithyroid drugs. These receptors came from a woman in her twenties or thirties with Graves disease.

This clonotype was recorded at least ten times. The V call is TRBV2, the J call TRBJ1-1; D might be TRBD1 (5 bases). This CDR3 is 14 amino acids long. Per the germline V gene, CDR1 is SNHLY and CDR2 is FYNNEI. V lost 4 bases to trimming and J lost 0 bases, with 9 bases between them. Here the CDR3 DNA reads TGTGCCAGCAGTGGGTCACAGGTGAACACTGAAGCTTTCTTT. Translated, it gives CASSGSQVNTEAFF. The full variable domain, its missing parts supplied by reference TRBV2 and TRBJ1-1, is EPEVTQTPSHQVTQMGQEVILRCVPISNHLYFYWYRQILGQKVEFLVSFYNNEISEKSEIFDDQFSVERPDGSNFTLKIRSTKLEDSAMYFCASSGSQVNTEAFFGQGTRLTVV.

This clonotype was seen at least ten times. This rearrangement joins TRBV11-2 to TRBJ1-2; TRBD1 might be the D (6 bases). Trimming pared 1 base from V and 2 bases from J, leaving 8 bases between. Germline lookup yields CDR1 SGHAT and CDR2 FQNNGV. The CDR3 is 14 residues long. The CDR3 sequence: CASSLGTGNYGYTF. The DNA of the CDR3 is TGTGCCAGCAGCTTAGGAACAGGGAACTATGGCTACACCTTC.

The chain uses TRBV5-1 and TRBJ2-1; weak D call: TRBD2 (6 bases). CDR3 length: 14 residues. V lost 3 bases and J lost 4, with 11 bases in between. The V gene's germline CDR1 is SGHRS and CDR2 YFSETQ. Written as DNA, the CDR3 is TGCGCCAGCAGCTCCTGGGGGGAGTACAATGAGCAGTTCTTC. Translated: CASSSWGEYNEQFF.

The rearrangement joins TRBV2 to TRBJ2-5; D is perhaps TRBD1 (5 bases). Gene TRBJ2-1 matches the end of the DNA better, so the J call may be wrong. The CDR3 runs 16 residues. Per the germline V gene, CDR1 is SNHLY and CDR2 is FYNNEI. This CDR3 reads CASNRRQLTENNEQFF. The CDR3 DNA sequence: TGTGCCAGCAACCGCAGGCAATTGACAGAGAACAATGAGCAGTTCTTC.

This clonotype was seen repeatedly, ten times or more. The chain is built from TRBV20-1 and TRBJ2-1; the D gene is possibly TRBD2 (5 bases). V was clipped by 0 bases and J by 6 bases, with 12 bases between them. The length of the CDR3 is 14 residues. Per the germline V gene, CDR1 is DFQATT and CDR2 is SNEGSKA (reference sequence). This chain's CDR3 is CSAREPSSGNEQFF. DNA of the CDR3: TGCAGTGCTAGAGAGCCTAGCTCGGGCAATGAGCAGTTCTTC.

This clonotype was counted many times. V gene TRBV11-3 combines with J gene TRBJ1-1; D unclear. The CDR3 spans 13 residues. The V end lost 6 bases, the J end lost 0 bases, and 8 bases lay between the germline ends. Germline V gene data show CDR1 as SGHNT and CDR2 as YENEEA. CDR3 coding DNA: TGTGCCAGCAGTTTATCAGTGAACACTGAAGCTTTCTTT. Its translation: CASSLSVNTEAFF.

This clonotype appeared many times. The chain links TRBV11-2 to TRBJ2-1, with D tentatively TRBD2 (7 bases). V was pared by 4 bases and J by 7 bases, with 20 bases between. CDR3 length equals 16 residues. CDR1 is SGHAT and CDR2 is FQNNGV in the germline V gene. The CDR3 bases are TGTGCCAGCAGCTGGGGGGGCGGCGGTCTGAGAAATGAGCAGTTCTTC. Its translation is CASSWGGGGLRNEQFF. The whole variable domain, filled in from reference TRBV11-2 and TRBJ2-1, reads EAGVAQSPRYKIIEKRQSVAFWCNPISGHATLYWYQQILGQGPKLLIQFQNNGVVDDSQLPKDRFSAERLKGVDSTLKIQPAKLEDSAVYLCASSWGGGGLRNEQFFGPGTRLTVL.